This TCR beta chain is drawn from a study of CD8+ T cells in alopecia areata. Study details: In an open-label trial, patients got 5 to 10 mg tofacitinib twice daily.

Extraction and reverse transcription of RNA yielded cDNA as the sequencing template. Using immunoSEQ multiplex PCR, the repertoire was profiled, and TCRdb retains in-frame clones only, with some absent. The sample has roughly 120,000 clones; roughly 60% are singletons. V was trimmed by 7 bases and J by 1 base, leaving 7 bases between them. Germline-derived CDR1 and CDR2 are MNHNY and SVGAGI (reference sequence). The CDR3 is 13 residues long. Treatment denoted: oral pan-JAK inhibitor, 5-10 mg twice daily. This receptor was taken from a human donor with alopecia areata. This chain links TRBV6-6 with TRBJ2-2; no firm D call. Material: CD8+ T cells sorted from blood, obtained at week 4, from a patient treated with tofacitinib. The CDR3: CASTQQNTGELFF. The CDR3 DNA is TGTGCCAGCACACAGCAGAACACCGGGGAGCTGTTTTTT.